Sequencing of this TCR beta chain was carried out in a study of cytomegalovirus exposure and HLA in healthy donors. Study-level information: The approximately 110 validation repertoires, a later analysis reported, used the same platform as the roughly 660 repertoires from the first cohort. General study results and limits: The study designated 150 to 200 TCR beta chains cytomegalovirus-associated. Specificity for CMV antigens was confirmed in vitro for a few of the CMV-associated chains.

Germline-derived CDR1 and CDR2 are LGHNA and YSLEER. This CDR3 comprises 15 residues. Trimming removed 0 bases from V and 7 bases from J, with 13 bases in between. On this clone itself: The antigen is unknown.

Sequencing was performed with immunoSEQ multiplex PCR; in TCRdb, only in-frame clones are kept and a portion is missing. The table has hundreds of thousands of clones, about 90% seen once. The donors were part of the validation cohort, which consisted of under 150 subjects and was separate from the first cohort of 666 subjects. This clonotype originated in a woman aged 25 to 45 in good health and CMV-seronegative. The rearrangement links TRBV4-3 to TRBJ2-1, with a tentative D call TRBD1 (6 bases). Sample: PBMCs. The CDR3 loop reads CASSQEARGFNEQFF. In nucleotides, the CDR3 is TGCGCCAGCAGCCAAGAAGCCAGGGGATTTAATGAGCAGTTCTTC.